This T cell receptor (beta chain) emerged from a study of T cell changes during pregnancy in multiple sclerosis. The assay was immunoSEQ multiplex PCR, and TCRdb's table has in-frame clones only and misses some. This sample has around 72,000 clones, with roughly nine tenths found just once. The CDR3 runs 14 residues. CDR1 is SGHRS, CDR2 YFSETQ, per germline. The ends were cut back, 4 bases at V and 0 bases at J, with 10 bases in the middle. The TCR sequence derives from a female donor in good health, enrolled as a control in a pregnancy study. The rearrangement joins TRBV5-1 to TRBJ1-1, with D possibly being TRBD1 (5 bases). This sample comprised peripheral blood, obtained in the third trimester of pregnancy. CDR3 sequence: CASSHDSLNTEAFF. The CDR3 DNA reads TGCGCCAGCAGCCACGACAGCTTGAACACTGAAGCTTTCTTT.